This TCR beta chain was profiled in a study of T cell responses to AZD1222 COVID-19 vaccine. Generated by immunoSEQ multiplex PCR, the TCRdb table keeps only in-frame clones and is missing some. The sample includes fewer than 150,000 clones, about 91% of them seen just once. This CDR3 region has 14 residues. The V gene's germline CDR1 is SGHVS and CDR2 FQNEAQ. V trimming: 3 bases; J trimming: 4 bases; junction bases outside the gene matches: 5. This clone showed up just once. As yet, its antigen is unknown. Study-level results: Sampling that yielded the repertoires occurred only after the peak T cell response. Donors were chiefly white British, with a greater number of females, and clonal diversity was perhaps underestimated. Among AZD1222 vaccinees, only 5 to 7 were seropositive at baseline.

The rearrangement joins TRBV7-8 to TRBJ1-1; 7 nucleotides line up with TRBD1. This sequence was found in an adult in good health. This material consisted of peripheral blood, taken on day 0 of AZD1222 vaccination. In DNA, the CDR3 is TGTGCCAGCAGCTTCCGACAGGGCCCCACTGAAGCTTTCTTT. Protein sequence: CASSFRQGPTEAFF. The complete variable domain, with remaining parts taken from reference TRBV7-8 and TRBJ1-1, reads GAGVSQSPRYKVAKRGQDVALRCDPISGHVSLFWYQQALGQGPEFLTYFQNEAQLDKSGLPSDRFFAERPEGSVSTLKIQRTQQEDSAVYLCASSFRQGPTEAFFGQGTRLTVV.